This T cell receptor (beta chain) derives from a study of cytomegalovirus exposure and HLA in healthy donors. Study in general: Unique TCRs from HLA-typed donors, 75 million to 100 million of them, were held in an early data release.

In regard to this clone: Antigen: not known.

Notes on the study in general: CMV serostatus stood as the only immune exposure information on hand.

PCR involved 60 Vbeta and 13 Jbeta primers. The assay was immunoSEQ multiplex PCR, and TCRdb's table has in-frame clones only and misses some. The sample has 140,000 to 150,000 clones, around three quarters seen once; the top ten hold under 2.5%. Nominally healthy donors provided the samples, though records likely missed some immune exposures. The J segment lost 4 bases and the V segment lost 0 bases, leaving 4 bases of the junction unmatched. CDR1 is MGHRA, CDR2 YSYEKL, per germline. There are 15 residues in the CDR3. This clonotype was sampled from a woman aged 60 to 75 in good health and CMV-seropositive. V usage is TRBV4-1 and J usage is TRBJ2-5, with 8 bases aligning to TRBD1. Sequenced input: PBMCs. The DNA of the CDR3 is TGCGCCAGCAGCCAAGACAGGGGGCGCGGAGAGACCCAGTACTTC. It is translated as CASSQDRGRGETQYF.